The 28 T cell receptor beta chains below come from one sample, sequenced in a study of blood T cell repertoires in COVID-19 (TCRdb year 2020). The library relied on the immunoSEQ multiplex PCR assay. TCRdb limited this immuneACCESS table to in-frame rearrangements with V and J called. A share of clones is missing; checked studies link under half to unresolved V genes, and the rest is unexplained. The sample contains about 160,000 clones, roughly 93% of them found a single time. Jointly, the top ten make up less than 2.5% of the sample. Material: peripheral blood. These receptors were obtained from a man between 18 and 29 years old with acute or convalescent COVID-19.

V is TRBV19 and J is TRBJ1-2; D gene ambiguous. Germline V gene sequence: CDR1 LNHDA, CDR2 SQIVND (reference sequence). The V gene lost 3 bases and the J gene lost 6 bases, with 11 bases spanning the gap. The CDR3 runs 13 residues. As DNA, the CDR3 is TGTGCCAGTAGTATTGGGCAGCCAAATGGCTACACCTTC. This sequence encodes CASSIGQPNGYTF.

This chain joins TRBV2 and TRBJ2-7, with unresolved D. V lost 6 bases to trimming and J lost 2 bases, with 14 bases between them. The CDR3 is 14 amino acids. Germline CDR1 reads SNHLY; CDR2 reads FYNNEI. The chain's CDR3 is CASRAQREPYEQYF. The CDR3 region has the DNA TGTGCCAGCAGGGCTCAGCGTGAACCCTACGAGCAGTACTTC.

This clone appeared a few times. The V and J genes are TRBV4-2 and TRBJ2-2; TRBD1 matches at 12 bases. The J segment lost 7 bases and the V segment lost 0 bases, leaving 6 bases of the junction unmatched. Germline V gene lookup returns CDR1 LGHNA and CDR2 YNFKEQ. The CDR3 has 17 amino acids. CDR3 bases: TGTGCCAGCAGCCAAGAGGGGACAGGGGGCTCGGGCGGGGAGCTGTTTTTT. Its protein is CASSQEGTGGSGGELFF.

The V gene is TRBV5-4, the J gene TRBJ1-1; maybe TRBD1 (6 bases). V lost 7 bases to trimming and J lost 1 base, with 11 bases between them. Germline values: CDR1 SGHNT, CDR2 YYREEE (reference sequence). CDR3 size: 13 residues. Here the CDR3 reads CASSGQTNTEAFF. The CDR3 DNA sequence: TGTGCCAGCTCCGGACAGACGAACACTGAAGCTTTCTTT.

This chain's CDR3 is CASRSRVGYGYTF. Written as DNA, the CDR3 is TGTGCCAGCAGGTCCAGGGTGGGCTATGGCTACACCTTC. This chain links TRBV12-3 or TRBV12-4 with TRBJ1-2, with D perhaps matching TRBD1 (5 bases). This CDR3 comprises 13 residues. Trimming took off 6 bases at V and 4 bases at J, with 12 bases between the two ends.

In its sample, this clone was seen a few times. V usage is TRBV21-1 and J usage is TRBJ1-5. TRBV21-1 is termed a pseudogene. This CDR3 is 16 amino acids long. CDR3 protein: CASSKGGQVSNQPQHF. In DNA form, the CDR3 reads TGTGCCAGCAGCAAAGGAGGGCAGGTTAGCAATCAGCCCCAGCATTTT.

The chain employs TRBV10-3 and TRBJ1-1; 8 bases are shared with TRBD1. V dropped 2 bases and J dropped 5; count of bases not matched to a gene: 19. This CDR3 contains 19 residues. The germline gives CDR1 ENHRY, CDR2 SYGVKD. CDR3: CAISERSGQGAPSETEAFF. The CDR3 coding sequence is TGTGCCATCAGTGAGCGGTCTGGGCAGGGGGCGCCTTCGGAGACTGAAGCTTTCTTT.

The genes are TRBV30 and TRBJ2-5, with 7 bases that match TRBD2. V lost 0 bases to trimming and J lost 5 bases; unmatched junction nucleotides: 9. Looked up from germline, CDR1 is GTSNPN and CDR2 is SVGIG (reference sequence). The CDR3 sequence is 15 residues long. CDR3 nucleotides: TGTGCCTGGAGTGTACCCCGGGGAGGGGCGGAGACCCAGTACTTC. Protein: CAWSVPRGGAETQYF.

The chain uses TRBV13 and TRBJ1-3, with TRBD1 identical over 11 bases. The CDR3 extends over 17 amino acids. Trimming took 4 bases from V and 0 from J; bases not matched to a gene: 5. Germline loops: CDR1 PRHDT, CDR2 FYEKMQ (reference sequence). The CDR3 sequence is CASSSRTGGLSGNTIYF. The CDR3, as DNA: TGTGCCAGCAGCTCTCGGACAGGGGGCCTCTCTGGAAACACCATATATTTT.

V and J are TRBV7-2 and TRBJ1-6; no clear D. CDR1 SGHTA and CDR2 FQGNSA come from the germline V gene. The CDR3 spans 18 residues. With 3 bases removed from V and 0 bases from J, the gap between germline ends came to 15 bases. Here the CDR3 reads CASSLYPDTSSYNSPLHF. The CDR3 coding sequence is TGTGCCAGCAGCTTGTACCCCGACACGAGCTCCTATAATTCACCCCTCCACTTT.

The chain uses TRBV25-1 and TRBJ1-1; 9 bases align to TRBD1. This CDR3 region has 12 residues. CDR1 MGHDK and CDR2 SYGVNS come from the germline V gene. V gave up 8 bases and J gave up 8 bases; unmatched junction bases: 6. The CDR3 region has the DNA TGTGCCAGCCGACAGGGGGGTGGCGAAGCTTTCTTT. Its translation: CASRQGGGEAFF. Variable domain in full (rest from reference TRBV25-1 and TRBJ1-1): EADIYQTPRYLVIGTGKKITLECSQTMGHDKMYWYQQDPGMELHLIHYSYGVNSTEKGDLSSESTVSRIRTEHFPLTLESARPSHTSQYLCASRQGGGEAFFGQGTRLTVV.

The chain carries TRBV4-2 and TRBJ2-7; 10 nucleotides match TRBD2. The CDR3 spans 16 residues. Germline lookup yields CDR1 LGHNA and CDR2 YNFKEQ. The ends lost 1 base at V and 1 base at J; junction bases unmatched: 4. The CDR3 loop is CASSQGTSGLSYEQYF. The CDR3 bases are TGTGCCAGCAGCCAAGGGACTAGCGGCTTGTCCTACGAGCAGTACTTC.

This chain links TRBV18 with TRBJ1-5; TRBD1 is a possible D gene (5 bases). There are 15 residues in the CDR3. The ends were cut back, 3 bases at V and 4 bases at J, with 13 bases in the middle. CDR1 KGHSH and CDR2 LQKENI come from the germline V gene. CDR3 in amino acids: CASSPGRGGNQPQHF. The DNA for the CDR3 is TGTGCCAGCTCACCTGGTAGGGGTGGGAATCAGCCCCAGCATTTT.

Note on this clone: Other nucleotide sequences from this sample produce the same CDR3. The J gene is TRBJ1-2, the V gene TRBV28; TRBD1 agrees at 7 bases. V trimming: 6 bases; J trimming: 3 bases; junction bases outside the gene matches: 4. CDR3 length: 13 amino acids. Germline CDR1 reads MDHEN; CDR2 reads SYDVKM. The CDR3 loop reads CASRPDRDYGYTF. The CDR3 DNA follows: TGTGCCAGCAGACCTGACAGGGACTATGGCTACACCTTC.

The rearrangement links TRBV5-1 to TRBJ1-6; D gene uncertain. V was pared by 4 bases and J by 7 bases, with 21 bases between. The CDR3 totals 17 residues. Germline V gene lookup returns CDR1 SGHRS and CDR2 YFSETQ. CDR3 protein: CASSDAGWLQNNSPLHF. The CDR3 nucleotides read TGCGCCAGCAGCGATGCGGGGTGGTTACAGAACAATTCACCCCTCCACTTT. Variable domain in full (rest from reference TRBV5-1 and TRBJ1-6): KAGVTQTPRYLIKTRGQQVTLSCSPISGHRSVSWYQQTPGQGLQFLFEYFSETQRNKGNFPGRFSGRQFSNSRSEMNVSTLELGDSALYLCASSDAGWLQNNSPLHFGNGTRLTVT.

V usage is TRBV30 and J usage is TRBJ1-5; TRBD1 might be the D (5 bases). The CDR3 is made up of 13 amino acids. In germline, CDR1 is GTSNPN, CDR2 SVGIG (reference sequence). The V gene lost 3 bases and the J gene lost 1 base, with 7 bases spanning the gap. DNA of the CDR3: TGTGCCTGGAGGAGGACAAGCAATCAGCCCCAGCATTTT. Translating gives CAWRRTSNQPQHF.

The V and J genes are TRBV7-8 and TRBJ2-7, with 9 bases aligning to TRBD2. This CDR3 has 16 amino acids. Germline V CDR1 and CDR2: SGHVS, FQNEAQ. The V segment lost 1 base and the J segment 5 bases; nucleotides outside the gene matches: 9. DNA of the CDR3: TGTGCCAGCAGCTTAGTGAGCGGGAGGTACCCTAACGAGCAGTACTTC. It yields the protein CASSLVSGRYPNEQYF.

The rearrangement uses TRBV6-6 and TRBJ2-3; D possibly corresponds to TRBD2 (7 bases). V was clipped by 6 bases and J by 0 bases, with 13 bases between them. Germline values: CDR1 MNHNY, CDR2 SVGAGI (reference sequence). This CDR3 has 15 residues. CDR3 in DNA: TGTGCCAGCAGCTGGGGGGGGCCAAGCACAGATACGCAGTATTTT. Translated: CASSWGGPSTDTQYF.

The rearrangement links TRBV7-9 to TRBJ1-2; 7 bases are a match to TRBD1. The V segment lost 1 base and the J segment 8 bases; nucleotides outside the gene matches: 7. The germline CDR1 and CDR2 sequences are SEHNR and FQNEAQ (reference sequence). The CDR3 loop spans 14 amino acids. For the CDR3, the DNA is TGTGCCAGCAGCTTAGACCTGGGGACAGACGGCTACACCTTC. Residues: CASSLDLGTDGYTF.

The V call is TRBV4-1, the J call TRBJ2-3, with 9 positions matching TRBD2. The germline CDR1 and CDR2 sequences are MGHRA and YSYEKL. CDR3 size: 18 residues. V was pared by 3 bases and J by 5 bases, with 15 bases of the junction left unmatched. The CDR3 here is CASSHALGRGGRVDTQYF. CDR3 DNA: TGCGCCAGCAGCCATGCTTTGGGGCGGGGGGGCCGAGTAGATACGCAGTATTTT.

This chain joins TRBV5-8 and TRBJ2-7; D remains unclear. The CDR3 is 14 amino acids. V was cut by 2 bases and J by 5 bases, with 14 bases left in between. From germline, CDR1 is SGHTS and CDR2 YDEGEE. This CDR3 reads CASSFAPPSDEQYF. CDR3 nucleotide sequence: TGTGCCAGCAGCTTTGCACCCCCGAGTGACGAGCAGTACTTC.

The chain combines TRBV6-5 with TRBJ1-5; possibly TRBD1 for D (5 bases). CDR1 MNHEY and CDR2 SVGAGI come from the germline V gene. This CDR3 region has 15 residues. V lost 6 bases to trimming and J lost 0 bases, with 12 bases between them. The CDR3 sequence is CASRTREDSNQPQHF. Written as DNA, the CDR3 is TGTGCCAGCAGAACCAGGGAGGATAGCAATCAGCCCCAGCATTTT.

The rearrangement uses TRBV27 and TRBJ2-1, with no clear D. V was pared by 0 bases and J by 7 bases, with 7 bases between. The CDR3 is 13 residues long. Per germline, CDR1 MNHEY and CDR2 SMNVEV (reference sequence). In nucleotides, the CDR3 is TGTGCCAGCAGTTTATCGTCGGAGAATGAGCAGTTCTTC. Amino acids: CASSLSSENEQFF.

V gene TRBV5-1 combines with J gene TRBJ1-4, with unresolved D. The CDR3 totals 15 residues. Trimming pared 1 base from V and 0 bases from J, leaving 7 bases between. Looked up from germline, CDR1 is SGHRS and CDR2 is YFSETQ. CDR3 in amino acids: CASSLTDATNEKLFF. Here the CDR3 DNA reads TGCGCCAGCAGCTTGACAGACGCAACTAATGAAAAACTGTTTTTT.

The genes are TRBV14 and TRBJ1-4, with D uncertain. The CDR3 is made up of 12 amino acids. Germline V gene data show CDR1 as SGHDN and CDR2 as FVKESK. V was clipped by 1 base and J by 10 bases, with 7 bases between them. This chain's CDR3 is CASSQVPRKLFF. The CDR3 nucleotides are TGTGCCAGCAGCCAAGTCCCCAGAAAACTGTTTTTT.

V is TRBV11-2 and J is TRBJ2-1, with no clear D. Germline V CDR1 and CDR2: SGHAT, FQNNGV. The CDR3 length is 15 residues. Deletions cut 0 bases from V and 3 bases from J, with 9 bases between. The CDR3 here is CASSLDDRGYNEQFF. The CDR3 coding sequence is TGTGCCAGCAGCTTAGATGATAGAGGCTACAATGAGCAGTTCTTC.

CDR3: CASSLWLAAGSPLHF. CDR3 in DNA: TGTGCCAGCAGCTTATGGTTGGCTGCGGGCTCACCCCTCCACTTT. The V call is TRBV7-2, the J call TRBJ1-6; D unclear. V gave up 2 bases and J gave up 10 bases, with 15 bases separating them. The CDR3 is 15 residues long. Germline V gene data show CDR1 as SGHTA and CDR2 as FQGNSA.

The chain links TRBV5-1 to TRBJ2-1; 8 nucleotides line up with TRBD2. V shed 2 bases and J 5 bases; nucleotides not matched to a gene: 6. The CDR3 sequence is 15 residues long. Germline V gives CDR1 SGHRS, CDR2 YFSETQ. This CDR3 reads CASSLGAGLDNEQFF. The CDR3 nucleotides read TGCGCCAGCAGCTTAGGAGCGGGACTAGACAATGAGCAGTTCTTC.